Listed here are 27 T cell receptor beta chains from one sample, sequenced in a study of T-cell memory formation after mild COVID-19. Each CDR3 protein gets one entry after TCRdb re-called the 5' RACE reads with MiXCR. The sample yields roughly 100,000 distinct CDR3 sequences, 9.5% to 15% seen once. The sample was PBMCs or a T cell subset sorted from them (not recorded which). These receptors originate from an adult woman who had mild COVID-19 (a few samples of this study predate the infection). Cell type and time point are not known.

The rearrangement uses TRBV27 and TRBJ1-5; no clear D. Trimming left V 2 bases short and J 8 bases short, with 13 bases between. Per the germline V gene, CDR1 is MNHEY and CDR2 is SMNVEV (reference sequence). The CDR3 contains 14 residues. CDR3 region: CASSLSPGWKPQHF. The CDR3 DNA sequence: TGTGCCAGCAGTTTAAGCCCGGGTTGGAAGCCCCAGCATTTT.

This clonotype was seen a handful of times. The chain carries TRBV7-6 and TRBJ2-3, with 9 bases lining up with TRBD2. Germline V gene data show CDR1 as SGHVS and CDR2 as FNYEAQ. V shed 4 bases, J shed 5 bases, and the junction held 13 bases outside the gene matches. The CDR3 consists of 17 residues. The CDR3 here is CASSSTLAGSGLDTQYF. The DNA of the CDR3 is TGTGCCAGCAGCTCGACACTAGCGGGCTCCGGCTTAGATACGCAGTATTTT.

The chain recombines TRBV4-3 with TRBJ2-1, with D unclear. V was cut by 0 bases and J by 3 bases, with 9 bases left in between. From germline, CDR1 is LGHNA and CDR2 YSLEER. CDR3 length: 15 residues. In DNA form, the CDR3 reads TGCGCCAGCAGCCAAGATCCACTTAGCTACAATGAGCAGTTCTTC. The encoded protein is CASSQDPLSYNEQFF.

This clonotype was seen more than once but under ten times. V is TRBV12-3 or TRBV12-4 and J is TRBJ1-2; 7 bases match TRBD1. The length of the CDR3 is 14 residues. Trimming cost V 3 bases and J 4 bases; bases outside gene matches: 5. The CDR3 region has the DNA TGTGCCAGCAGTTTCGTCCCAGGGGGCTATGGCTACACCTTC. It encodes CASSFVPGGYGYTF.

This clonotype showed up just a few times. The gene calls are TRBV11-2 and TRBJ2-3; TRBD2 aligns across 8 bases. Germline assignment: CDR1 SGHAT and CDR2 FQNNGV. This CDR3 comprises 16 residues. V dropped 1 base and J dropped 0; count of bases not matched to a gene: 3. The CDR3 DNA sequence: TGTGCCAGCAGCTTAGGGAGCGGGGGAAGCACAGATACGCAGTATTTT. Protein product: CASSLGSGGSTDTQYF.

This sequence joins TRBV4-3 and TRBJ2-3; TRBD1 agrees at 10 bases. Trimming at V came to 5 bases and at J to 1 base, leaving 15 bases not matched to a gene. The CDR3 has 19 amino acids. The germline V gene has CDR1 LGHNA and CDR2 YSLEER. The CDR3 region is CASSADRGFEFVGTDTQYF. The CDR3, as DNA: TGCGCCAGCAGCGCGGACAGGGGGTTTGAATTTGTCGGCACAGATACGCAGTATTTT.

The V gene is TRBV6-2 or TRBV6-3, the J gene TRBJ2-7; 9 nucleotides align to TRBD2. The J segment lost 4 bases and the V segment lost 2 bases, leaving 15 bases of the junction unmatched. The CDR3 loop spans 18 amino acids. Germline-derived CDR1 and CDR2 are MNHEY and SVGEGT. For the CDR3, the DNA is TGTGCCAGCAGTTACAGCCCTTCGAGCGGGAGGCAAATGTACGAGCAGTACTTC. Translating gives CASSYSPSSGRQMYEQYF.

As concerns this clonotype: Its ends do not fully match the called genes, so a read error is possible. This sequence joins TRBV28 and TRBJ2-7; D ambiguous. The CDR3 covers 11 residues. Germline V gives CDR1 MDHEN, CDR2 SYDVKM. Here the CDR3 reads CASTRSSERYF. For the CDR3, the DNA is TGTGCCAGCACCAGAAGTAGTGAGCGGTACTTC.

The chain uses TRBV6-2 or TRBV6-3 and TRBJ2-3; a weak D match, TRBD2 (6 bases). Germline lookup yields CDR1 MNHEY and CDR2 SVGEGT. V was trimmed by 4 bases and J by 4 bases, leaving 18 bases between them. The length of the CDR3 is 16 residues. CDR3: CASSFRDSMWADTQYF. The CDR3 DNA reads as TGTGCCAGCAGTTTCCGGGACTCGATGTGGGCAGATACGCAGTATTTT.

The sample holds many counts of this clonotype. The genes are TRBV27 and TRBJ1-1; possible D gene TRBD1, 6 bases. This CDR3 has 14 residues. Germline CDR1 and CDR2: MNHEY and SMNVEV (reference sequence). V lost 2 bases and J lost 4, with 11 bases in between. The DNA of the CDR3 is TGTGCCAGCAGTTTACTGGGGGCGGGCACTGAAGCTTTCTTT. It translates to CASSLLGAGTEAFF.

This clonotype occurred many times. The CDR3 region is CASSPEFTSGATTDTQYF. CDR3 nucleotides: TGTGCCAGCAGCCCCGAATTCACTAGCGGGGCGACGACAGATACGCAGTATTTT. V gene TRBV7-9 combines with J gene TRBJ2-3, with 10 bases fitting TRBD2. The CDR3 is made up of 18 amino acids. The germline CDR1 and CDR2 sequences are SEHNR and FQNEAQ (reference sequence). Trimming took 5 bases from V and 3 from J; bases not matched to a gene: 14.

This clonotype was seen only a few times. The chain joins TRBV7-9 to TRBJ1-4; 7 nucleotides agree with TRBD1. Germline values: CDR1 SEHNR, CDR2 FQNEAQ (reference sequence). This CDR3 is 16 amino acids long. Trimming at V came to 5 bases and at J to 4 bases, leaving 10 bases not matched to a gene. The CDR3 is CASSQQGRGVNEKLFF. The DNA for the CDR3 is TGTGCCAGCAGCCAACAGGGGAGAGGGGTTAATGAAAAACTGTTTTTT.

This chain joins TRBV11-2 and TRBJ2-5; D is ambiguous. This CDR3 is 15 amino acids long. CDR1 and CDR2 (germline): SGHAT, FQNNGV. Trimming pared 3 bases from V and 1 base from J, leaving 12 bases between. This CDR3 is CASSLWESVQETQYF. The CDR3 nucleotides are TGTGCCAGCAGCTTGTGGGAAAGCGTCCAAGAGACCCAGTACTTC. Looking up the rest from reference TRBV11-2 and TRBJ2-5 gives the full variable domain: EAGVAQSPRYKIIEKRQSVAFWCNPISGHATLYWYQQILGQGPKLLIQFQNNGVVDDSQLPKDRFSAERLKGVDSTLKIQPAKLEDSAVYLCASSLWESVQETQYFGPGTRLLVL.

This clonotype came up many times. The J gene is TRBJ2-1, the V gene TRBV5-1, with TRBD2 matching over 11 bases. With V trimmed by 1 base and J by 0 bases, 9 bases remained unmatched. This CDR3 contains 19 residues. The germline V gene has CDR1 SGHRS and CDR2 YFSETQ. The CDR3 DNA sequence: TGCGCCAGCAGCTTGTCGGTAGCGGGAGGGCCTAGCTCCTACAATGAGCAGTTCTTC. This encodes CASSLSVAGGPSSYNEQFF.

This clonotype came up a few times. This chain connects TRBV27 to TRBJ1-1; 8 nucleotides agree with TRBD1. Germline assignment: CDR1 MNHEY and CDR2 SMNVEV (reference sequence). J was trimmed by 1 base and V by 4 bases; bases with no gene match: 5. The CDR3 loop spans 15 amino acids. In DNA, the CDR3 is TGTGCCAGCAGTTGGACAGGGTCGGGGAACACTGAAGCTTTCTTT. It translates to CASSWTGSGNTEAFF.

This clonotype was found a few times. The V and J genes are TRBV6-1 and TRBJ1-5; D gene uncertain. Germline CDR1 MNHNS, CDR2 SASEGT. This CDR3 is built from 16 residues. The V end lost 2 bases, the J end lost 1 base, and 12 bases lay between the germline ends. The CDR3 spells CASSEWGVGSNQPQHF. The CDR3, as DNA: TGTGCCAGCAGTGAATGGGGAGTTGGCAGCAATCAGCCCCAGCATTTT.

This clonotype has just a few counts. V and J are TRBV6-6 and TRBJ2-5; 11 bases align to TRBD2. There are 18 residues in the CDR3. V was clipped by 0 bases and J by 3 bases; unmatched bases: 9. Germline assignment: CDR1 MNHNY and CDR2 SVGAGI (reference sequence). The CDR3 reads CASSYSISGLAEKETQYF. CDR3 sequence (DNA): TGTGCCAGCAGTTACTCGATTTCGGGACTAGCGGAGAAAGAGACCCAGTACTTC.

This clonotype was counted only a few times. The chain links TRBV5-1 to TRBJ2-5, with TRBD2 matching over 7 bases. The trim removed 3 bases at V and 2 bases at J, leaving 4 bases unmatched. There are 14 residues in the CDR3. Germline CDR1 is SGHRS and CDR2 is YFSETQ. This chain's CDR3 is CASSSGLPQETQYF. Here the CDR3 DNA reads TGCGCCAGCAGCTCGGGACTACCTCAAGAGACCCAGTACTTC.

This clonotype was seen once. The chain is built from TRBV3-1 and TRBJ1-1; possible D gene TRBD1, 6 bases. Germline CDR1 and CDR2: LGHDT and YNNKEL (reference sequence). CDR3 length: 15 residues. The V gene lost 4 bases and the J gene lost 5 bases, with 17 bases spanning the gap. Here the CDR3 reads CASSPLRGARTEAFF. CDR3 nucleotide sequence: TGTGCCAGCAGCCCCCTTCGGGGGGCGCGTACTGAAGCTTTCTTT.

The sample holds a few counts of this clonotype. The V call is TRBV6-5, the J call TRBJ1-6; tentative D call: TRBD1 (5 bases). This CDR3 region has 16 residues. Trimming stripped 5 bases from V and 0 bases from J, with 11 bases between. Germline V lookup: CDR1 MNHEY, CDR2 SVGAGI. CDR3 in DNA: TGTGCCAGCAGTCAGGGTCTTACCTCCTATAATTCACCCCTCCACTTT. This codes for CASSQGLTSYNSPLHF.

This clonotype appeared a few times. V is TRBV7-9 and J is TRBJ2-3; 7 positions match TRBD2. Germline V gene lookup returns CDR1 SEHNR and CDR2 FQNEAQ (reference sequence). This CDR3 has 20 residues. V was clipped by 1 base and J by 0 bases; unmatched bases: 16. The CDR3 DNA sequence: TGTGCCAGCAGCTTAGTGGCTAGCGGAAGTATCACTACTAGCACAGATACGCAGTATTTT. Translation gives CASSLVASGSITTSTDTQYF.

The chain links TRBV7-9 to TRBJ1-1; D remains unclear. The length of the CDR3 is 16 residues. The germline gives CDR1 SEHNR, CDR2 FQNEAQ (reference sequence). Trimming took off 0 bases at V and 0 bases at J, with 11 bases between the two ends. The CDR3 here is CASSLAFPAMNTEAFF. The CDR3 DNA follows: TGTGCCAGCAGCTTAGCGTTCCCAGCCATGAACACTGAAGCTTTCTTT.

The chain combines TRBV12-3 or TRBV12-4 with TRBJ2-1, with a possible D match to TRBD1 (5 bases). The CDR3 extends over 16 amino acids. V was shortened by 6 bases and J by 0 bases, with 15 bases between the two germline ends. The CDR3 nucleotides are TGTGCCAGCAGCCCCCAGGGTAGGAGCTCCTACAATGAGCAGTTCTTC. Its protein product is CASSPQGRSSYNEQFF.

The table lists this clonotype with a few counts. The genes are TRBV24-1 and TRBJ2-1, with D tentatively TRBD2 (7 bases). V shed 9 bases and J shed 7 bases, with 21 bases lying between them. Germline loops: CDR1 KGHDR, CDR2 SFDVKD. This CDR3 is built from 15 residues. The CDR3 region has the DNA TGTGCCACCGGAAGACTAGCAAAAGGGACAAATGAGCAGTTCTTC. Protein sequence: CATGRLAKGTNEQFF.

The sample holds a few counts of this clonotype. The J gene is TRBJ2-5, the V gene TRBV5-4; 7 bases map to TRBD2. In germline, CDR1 is SGHNT, CDR2 YYREEE (reference sequence). With V trimmed by 2 bases and J by 1 base, 5 bases remained unmatched. The CDR3 extends over 15 amino acids. CDR3 sequence: CASSFGGEGQETQYF. The CDR3 DNA reads TGTGCCAGCAGCTTCGGCGGGGAGGGCCAAGAGACCCAGTACTTC.

V gene TRBV3-1 combines with J gene TRBJ2-1, with TRBD2 matching 9 bases. With 0 bases clipped from V and 5 bases from J, the junction kept 11 bases outside the gene matches. The CDR3 runs 18 residues. From germline, CDR1 is LGHDT and CDR2 YNNKEL (reference sequence). CDR3 sequence reads: CASSQDLVWASGDNEQFF. The CDR3 DNA reads TGTGCCAGCAGCCAAGATCTAGTTTGGGCTAGCGGGGACAATGAGCAGTTCTTC.

The gene calls are TRBV7-8 and TRBJ2-7; D remains unclear. The V gene lost 5 bases and the J gene lost 3 bases, with 17 bases spanning the gap. CDR3 length: 15 amino acids. In germline, CDR1 is SGHVS, CDR2 FQNEAQ. For the CDR3, the DNA is TGTGCCAGCAGCCTCCCTCGGACGGTGGTCTACGAGCAGTACTTC. It codes for CASSLPRTVVYEQYF.